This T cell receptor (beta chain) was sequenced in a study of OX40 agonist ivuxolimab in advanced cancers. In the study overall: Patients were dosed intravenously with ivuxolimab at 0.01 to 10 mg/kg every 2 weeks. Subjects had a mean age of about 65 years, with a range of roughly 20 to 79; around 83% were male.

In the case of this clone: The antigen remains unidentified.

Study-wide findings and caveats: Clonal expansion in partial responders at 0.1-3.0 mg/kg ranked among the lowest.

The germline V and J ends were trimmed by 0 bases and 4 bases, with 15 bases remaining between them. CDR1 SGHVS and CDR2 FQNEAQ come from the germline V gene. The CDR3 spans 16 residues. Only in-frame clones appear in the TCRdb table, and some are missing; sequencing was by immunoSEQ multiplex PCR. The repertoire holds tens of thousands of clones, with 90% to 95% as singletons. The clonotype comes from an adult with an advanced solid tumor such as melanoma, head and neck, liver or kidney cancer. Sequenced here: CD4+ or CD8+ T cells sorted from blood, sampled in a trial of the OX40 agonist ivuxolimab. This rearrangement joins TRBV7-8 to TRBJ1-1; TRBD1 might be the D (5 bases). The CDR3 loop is CASSLALAGKGTEAFF. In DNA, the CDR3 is TGTGCCAGCAGCTTAGCGCTGGCAGGGAAGGGCACTGAAGCTTTCTTT.